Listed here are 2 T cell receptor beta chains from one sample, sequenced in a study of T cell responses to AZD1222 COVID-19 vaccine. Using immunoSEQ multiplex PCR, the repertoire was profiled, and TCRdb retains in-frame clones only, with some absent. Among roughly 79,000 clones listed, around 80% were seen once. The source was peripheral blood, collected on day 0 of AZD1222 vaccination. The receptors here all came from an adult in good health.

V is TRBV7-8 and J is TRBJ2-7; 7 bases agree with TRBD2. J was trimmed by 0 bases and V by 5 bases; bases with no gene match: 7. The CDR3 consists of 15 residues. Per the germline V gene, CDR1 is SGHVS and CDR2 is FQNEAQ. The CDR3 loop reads CASSRAGLVSYEQYF. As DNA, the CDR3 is TGTGCCAGCAGCCGAGCGGGGCTAGTCTCCTACGAGCAGTACTTC.

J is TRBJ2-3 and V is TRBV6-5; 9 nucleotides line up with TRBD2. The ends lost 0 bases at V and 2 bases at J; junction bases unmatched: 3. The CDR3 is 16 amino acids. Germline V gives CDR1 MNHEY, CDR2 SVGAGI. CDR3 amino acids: CASSYSPSGITDTQYF. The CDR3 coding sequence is TGTGCCAGCAGTTACTCGCCTAGCGGGATCACAGATACGCAGTATTTT.